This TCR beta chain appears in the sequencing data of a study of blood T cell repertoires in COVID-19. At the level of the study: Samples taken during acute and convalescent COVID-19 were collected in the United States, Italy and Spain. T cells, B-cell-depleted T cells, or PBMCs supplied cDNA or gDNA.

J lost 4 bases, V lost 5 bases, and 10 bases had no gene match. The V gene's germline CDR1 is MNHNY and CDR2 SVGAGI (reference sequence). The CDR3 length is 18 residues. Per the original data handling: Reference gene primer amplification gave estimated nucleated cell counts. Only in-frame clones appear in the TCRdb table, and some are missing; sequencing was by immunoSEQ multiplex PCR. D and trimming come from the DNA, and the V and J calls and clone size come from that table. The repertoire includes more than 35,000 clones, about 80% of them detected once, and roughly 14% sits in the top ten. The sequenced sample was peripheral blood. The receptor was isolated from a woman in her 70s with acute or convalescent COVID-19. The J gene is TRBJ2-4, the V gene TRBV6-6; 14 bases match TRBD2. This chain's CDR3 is CASSRSTGTSGGKNIQYF. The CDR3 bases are TGTGCCAGCAGTCGGTCAACCGGGACTAGCGGGGGAAAAAACATTCAGTACTTC.